These 8 T cell receptor beta chains originate from one sample sequenced in a study of T cell responses to AZD1222 COVID-19 vaccine (dated by TCRdb to the early 2020s). The sample's time point, from its label and the paper: sample from adult after SARS-CoV-2 infection, after symptom onset. Libraries were made using the immunoSEQ multiplex PCR assay. Here the immuneACCESS table is served through TCRdb, limited to in-frame sequences with V and J called. Missing clones are a known gap in these copies; in checked studies unresolved V genes cover under half, and the rest lacks a known reason. The sample data list some 150,000 clones, and approximately 86% of these were observed just once. Roughly 7% of the sample lies in the top ten. This sample comprised peripheral blood, obtained after recovery from COVID-19. The source of these receptors is an adult who had recovered from COVID-19.

This chain uses TRBV9 with TRBJ1-2; no clear D gene. Trimming removed 0 bases at V and 1 base at J, with 7 bases between. Germline V gene data show CDR1 as SGDLS and CDR2 as YYNGEE. CDR3 length: 14 residues. CDR3 in DNA: TGTGCCAGCAGCGTAGGTAACAGTAACTATGGCTACACCTTC. This sequence encodes CASSVGNSNYGYTF. Filled out from reference TRBV9 and TRBJ1-2, the complete variable domain reads DSGVTQTPKHLITATGQRVTLRCSPRSGDLSVYWYQQSLDQGLQFLIQYYNGEERAKGNILERFSAQQFPDLHSELNLSSLELGDSALYFCASSVGNSNYGYTFGSGTRLTVV.

V gene TRBV18 combines with J gene TRBJ1-5, with 10 nucleotides matching TRBD1. This CDR3 is 14 amino acids long. Germline V gene data show CDR1 as KGHSH and CDR2 as LQKENI. Trimming took 0 bases from V and 9 from J; bases not matched to a gene: 2. Here the CDR3 reads CASSPPGQGLPQHF. Written as DNA, the CDR3 is TGTGCCAGCTCACCACCGGGACAGGGGTTGCCCCAGCATTTT. The whole variable domain, filled in from reference TRBV18 and TRBJ1-5, reads NAGVMQNPRHLVRRRGQEARLRCSPMKGHSHVYWYRQLPEEGLKFMVYLQKENIIDESGMPKERFSAEFPKEGPSILRIQQVVRGDSAAYFCASSPPGQGLPQHFGDGTRLSIL.

The V and J genes are TRBV6-2 or TRBV6-3 and TRBJ2-1; a possible D gene is TRBD1 (6 bases). Trimming stripped 7 bases from V and 11 bases from J, with 15 bases between. CDR3 length: 12 residues. Germline V gene sequence: CDR1 MNHEY, CDR2 SVGEGT. The CDR3 DNA follows: TGTGCCAGCACCCCTTCAGGGGTGCAGCAGTTCTTC. Protein product: CASTPSGVQQFF.

The table lists this clone with a count of one. This chain links TRBV10-3 with TRBJ2-7; 7 nucleotides line up with TRBD2. J lost 7 bases, V lost 1 base, and 10 bases had no gene match. The germline V gene has CDR1 ENHRY and CDR2 SYGVKD. This CDR3 comprises 15 residues. The CDR3 coding sequence is TGTGCCATCAGTGAGTATGACGGGAGGCCGGGGGAGCAGTACTTC. Translating gives CAISEYDGRPGEQYF.

The chain couples TRBV10-2 to TRBJ2-7, with 10 bases lining up with TRBD1. There are 15 residues in the CDR3. With V trimmed by 6 bases and J by 4 bases, 9 bases remained unmatched. CDR1 is WSHSY and CDR2 is SAAADI in the germline V gene. CDR3 amino acids: CASRATGTGVYEQYF. The CDR3 region has the DNA TGCGCCAGCAGAGCCACTGGGACAGGGGTGTACGAGCAGTACTTC.

V usage is TRBV27 and J usage is TRBJ2-2; D remains unclear. CDR1 MNHEY and CDR2 SMNVEV come from the germline V gene (reference sequence). CDR3 length: 12 amino acids. V lost 4 bases and J 5 bases, leaving 5 bases between the germline ends. The CDR3 is CASSSPTGELFF. The CDR3 DNA sequence: TGTGCCAGCAGTTCACCAACCGGGGAGCTGTTTTTT.

V usage is TRBV27 and J usage is TRBJ1-1, with no clear D. The germline CDR1 and CDR2 sequences are MNHEY and SMNVEV (reference sequence). With 0 bases removed from V and 1 base from J, the gap between germline ends came to 6 bases. This CDR3 contains 14 residues. CDR3 sequence (DNA): TGTGCCAGCAGTTTATCGGGGAGGAACACTGAAGCTTTCTTT. Translating gives CASSLSGRNTEAFF.

This rearrangement joins TRBV19 to TRBJ1-5; D may be TRBD1 (6 bases). Germline-derived CDR1 and CDR2 are LNHDA and SQIVND (reference sequence). V gave up 5 bases and J gave up 0 bases, with 14 bases separating them. This CDR3 comprises 16 residues. CDR3 amino acids: CASSGSGANSNQPQHF. In DNA, the CDR3 is TGTGCCAGTAGTGGGTCAGGGGCGAATAGCAATCAGCCCCAGCATTTT.